This T cell receptor (beta chain) was recorded in a study of OX40 agonist ivuxolimab in advanced cancers. Overall study: Patients were dosed with the agonistic anti-OX40 (CD134) antibody ivuxolimab. Cohort: 65% to 90% men, mean age approximately 66, aged roughly 23 to 79.

CDR1 SGHRS and CDR2 YFSETQ come from the germline V gene. J gave up 7 bases and V 3 bases, and 10 bases lay outside the gene matches. The CDR3 sequence is 16 residues long. The assay was immunoSEQ multiplex PCR, and TCRdb's table has in-frame clones only and misses some. Of fewer than 85,000 clones in the sample, roughly 80% were seen once. Details on this clone: The antigen is undetermined.

Regarding the study as a whole: Relatively little clonal expansion, among the lowest observed, appeared in partial responders at 0.1-3.0 mg/kg. CD4+ and CD8+ blood T cells expanded clonally by week 6 at 0.1 to 3.0 mg/kg.

The sequences come from CD4+ or CD8+ T cells sorted from blood, collected in a trial of the OX40 agonist ivuxolimab. This clonotype originated in an adult with an advanced solid tumor such as melanoma, head and neck, liver or kidney cancer. This chain uses TRBV5-1 with TRBJ2-1; 10 nucleotides line up with TRBD1. The CDR3 here is CASSSSGTGALNEQFF. The CDR3 coding sequence is TGCGCCAGCAGCTCCTCCGGGACAGGGGCCCTAAATGAGCAGTTCTTC.